A single T cell receptor (beta chain) is shown here with its context. The record originates from a study of blood T cell repertoires in COVID-19. Across the whole study: The samples span acute and convalescent COVID-19 from the United States, Italy and Spain.

Recruits, aged about 18 to 100 years, lived in 24 US areas. Per the germline V gene, CDR1 is SGHRS and CDR2 is YFSETQ. The trim removed 4 bases at V and 0 bases at J, leaving 5 bases unmatched. This CDR3 has 16 amino acids. Per the study methods: For nucleated cells, counts were estimated from reference gene primer amplification. Clones were read by immunoSEQ multiplex PCR, and TCRdb kept only the in-frame ones, dropping some. V, J and clone size were drawn from that table, and D and trimming were deduced from the DNA. The data contain 130,000 to 150,000 clones, 65% to 85% of them singletons. Source material: PBMCs or T cells enriched from blood (not recorded which). The receptor comes from a woman aged 50 to 65 who had been exposed to COVID-19. This chain joins TRBV5-1 and TRBJ2-2, with 8 bases identical to TRBD2. CDR3 in DNA: TGCGCCAGCAGCCAGACTAGCGCCTCGAACACCGGGGAGCTGTTTTTT. As protein: CASSQTSASNTGELFF. Looking up the rest from reference TRBV5-1 and TRBJ2-2 gives the full variable domain: KAGVTQTPRYLIKTRGQQVTLSCSPISGHRSVSWYQQTPGQGLQFLFEYFSETQRNKGNFPGRFSGRQFSNSRSEMNVSTLELGDSALYLCASSQTSASNTGELFFGEGSRLTVL.